These 2 T cell receptor beta chains originate from one sample sequenced in a study of T cell changes during pregnancy in multiple sclerosis (dated by TCRdb to about 2019). Receptor libraries were prepared by the immunoSEQ multiplex PCR assay. TCRdb took this table from immuneACCESS and kept in-frame rearrangements with V and J called. Such tables lack part of the clones; where checked against another copy, unresolved V genes explain under half of the gap, and the rest is unexplained. The sample table lists 37,000 or so clones, more than 85% of them with a count of one. Approximately 0.37% of the sample comes from the top ten. The sequences come from CD4+ T cells from peripheral blood mononuclear cells, collected in the second trimester of pregnancy. Source of these receptors: a female donor with multiple sclerosis, enrolled in a pregnancy study.

The chain recombines TRBV6-1 with TRBJ1-2, with 9 bases identical to TRBD1. The CDR3 runs to 14 residues. Trimming at V came to 6 bases and at J to 0 bases, leaving 2 bases not matched to a gene. The germline V gene has CDR1 MNHNS and CDR2 SASEGT. The CDR3 nucleotides are TGTGCCAGCAGCAGGGACAGGGCTAACTATGGCTACACCTTC. Residues: CASSRDRANYGYTF.

The CDR3 DNA reads as TGCACCAGCAGCCACCCCCGAGACACAAAAAAGAATCCGTCCTACGAGCAGTACTTC. This encodes CTSSHPRDTKKNPSYEQYF. This chain uses TRBV1 with TRBJ2-7; TRBD1 is taken as the D call from the table, unchecked against the DNA. TRBV1 is annotated as a pseudogene. The CDR3 is 19 amino acids.